This T cell receptor beta chain was observed in a study of T cells in Graves' hyperthyroidism and ophthalmopathy. Germline-derived CDR1 and CDR2 are LGHNA and YSLEER. Trimming removed 4 bases from V and 9 bases from J, with 7 bases in between. There are 11 residues in the CDR3. The PBMCs were taken from less than 11 ml of fresh peripheral blood. With regard to this clonotype: Its antigen is unknown.

Study-wide findings and caveats: The model forecast ophthalmopathy, anticipating it by a median around 6.5 months before onset.

The source material, RNA transcripts, was used to amplify TCR beta CDR3 regions. The primer set for the first-round RT-PCR of the TCR CDR3 was HTBI. TCRdb used MiXCR to reprocess the multiplex PCR reads, holding one entry per CDR3 protein. The table has over 200,000 distinct CDR3 sequences, 15% to 20% seen once. Sequences were obtained from blood. The receptor comes from a man aged 40-49 years with Graves' hyperthyroidism. The chain couples TRBV4-3 to TRBJ2-1; D gene unclear. The CDR3 sequence: CASSRATEQFF. The CDR3 nucleotides read TGCGCCAGCAGCCGGGCTACTGAGCAGTTCTTC.